A single sample gave rise to the 28 T cell receptor beta chains below, sequenced in a study of blood T cell repertoires in COVID-19. Generated by immunoSEQ multiplex PCR, the TCRdb table keeps only in-frame clones and is missing some. The data show about 300,000 clones, 80% to 95% seen once. Sequencing was done on a sample of PBMCs or T cells enriched from blood (not recorded which). These receptors came from a woman under 40 who had recovered from COVID-19.

In its sample, this clone was seen once. This chain joins TRBV7-2 and TRBJ2-7, with TRBD1 matching 8 bases. Germline CDR1 reads SGHTA; CDR2 reads FQGNSA. This CDR3 region has 13 residues. V shed 5 bases and J 7 bases; nucleotides not matched to a gene: 7. The CDR3 protein is CASSQGQAREQYF. The CDR3 region has the DNA TGTGCCAGCAGCCAGGGACAGGCTCGAGAGCAGTACTTC.

CDR3 coding DNA: TGTGCCAGCAGTGAGCGGGTAGCGGGGGACCTTGAGGAGCAGTACTTC. It is translated as CASSERVAGDLEEQYF. The rearrangement uses TRBV6-1 and TRBJ2-7; 9 nucleotides agree with TRBD2. The CDR3 has 16 amino acids. The junction had 13 bases not matched to a gene; V was cut back by 3 bases and J by 7 bases. The germline CDR1 and CDR2 sequences are MNHNS and SASEGT.

This chain joins TRBV7-2 and TRBJ1-4, with 8 bases lining up with TRBD1. CDR3 length: 16 amino acids. The germline gives CDR1 SGHTA, CDR2 FQGNSA. Germline trimming cut 5 bases from V and 0 bases from J; bases unmatched to any gene: 5. The CDR3 region is CASSGGQESTNEKLFF. As DNA, the CDR3 is TGTGCCAGCAGCGGGGGACAGGAGTCAACTAATGAAAAACTGTTTTTT.

The V gene is TRBV27, the J gene TRBJ2-2; D perhaps matches TRBD2 (5 bases). With 5 bases removed from V and 5 bases from J, the gap between germline ends came to 12 bases. This CDR3 spans 14 amino acids. Germline lookup yields CDR1 MNHEY and CDR2 SMNVEV (reference sequence). CDR3 coding DNA: TGTGCCAGCAGTCACACCCGAGGGACCGGGGAGCTGTTTTTT. Amino acids: CASSHTRGTGELFF.

The chain employs TRBV7-9 and TRBJ1-5; no firm D call. Between the trimmed V and J ends, which lost 2 bases and 7 bases, there was a span of 6 bases. The CDR3 has 12 amino acids. Germline V CDR1 and CDR2: SEHNR, FQNEAQ (reference sequence). CDR3 nucleotides: TGTGCCAGCAGCTTATTGGGCCAGCCCCAGCATTTT. The encoded protein is CASSLLGQPQHF.

This clone was observed a single time. The genes are TRBV4-1 and TRBJ2-3; 8 positions match TRBD2. CDR1 and CDR2 from the germline V gene are MGHRA and YSYEKL. J lost 0 bases, V lost 2 bases, and 10 bases had no gene match. This CDR3 is 18 amino acids long. CDR3 DNA: TGCGCCAGCAGCCAACTCAATAAAGCGGGAGCAAGCACAGATACGCAGTATTTT. Encoded protein: CASSQLNKAGASTDTQYF.

This chain's CDR3 is CASSQSPGGQEQYF. For the CDR3, the DNA is TGCGCCAGCAGCCAATCTCCGGGAGGGCAGGAGCAGTACTTC. The chain employs TRBV5-1 and TRBJ2-7, with 8 bases matching TRBD2. Germline V CDR1 and CDR2: SGHRS, YFSETQ. Trimming at V came to 4 bases and at J to 7 bases, leaving 10 bases not matched to a gene. CDR3 length: 14 residues.

CDR3 loop: CASKGDTIYF. The CDR3 DNA is TGTGCCAGCAAGGGGGACACCATATATTTT. The rearrangement links TRBV9 to TRBJ1-3; possible D gene TRBD1, 6 bases. Germline CDR1 and CDR2: SGDLS and YYNGEE. Trimming stripped 6 bases from V and 8 bases from J, with 6 bases between. This CDR3 region has 10 residues.

J is TRBJ2-3 and V is TRBV2; TRBD2 aligns across 13 bases. Germline V lookup: CDR1 SNHLY, CDR2 FYNNEI. V shed 6 bases, J shed 3 bases, and the junction held 3 bases outside the gene matches. This CDR3 region has 15 residues. CDR3 coding DNA: TGTGCCAGCAGGGGGGGACTAGCGGGAACAGATACGCAGTATTTT. This encodes CASRGGLAGTDTQYF.

For the CDR3, the DNA is TGTGCCAGCAGTGCGTCTAGCGGGAGCCCCTACAATGAGCAGTTCTTC. As protein: CASSASSGSPYNEQFF. The V and J genes are TRBV25-1 and TRBJ2-1; 10 bases are shared with TRBD2. CDR1 is MGHDK and CDR2 is SYGVNS in the germline V gene. The CDR3 consists of 16 residues. After removal of 4 bases from V and 2 bases from J, the junction contained 5 bases not matched to a gene.

The V and J genes are TRBV7-2 and TRBJ2-5; 9 nucleotides line up with TRBD1. The CDR3 is 15 residues long. The germline gives CDR1 SGHTA, CDR2 FQGNSA. The ends lost 3 bases at V and 5 bases at J; junction bases unmatched: 7. CDR3: CASSFAGQGRETQYF. In DNA form, the CDR3 reads TGTGCCAGCAGCTTCGCGGGACAGGGTCGGGAGACCCAGTACTTC. Based on the CDR3 plus reference TRBV7-2 and TRBJ2-5, the full variable domain is GAGVSQSPSNKVTEKGKDVELRCDPISGHTALYWYRQSLGQGLEFLIYFQGNSAPDKSGLPSDRFSAERTGGSVSTLTIQRTQQEDSAVYLCASSFAGQGRETQYFGPGTRLLVL.

This chain uses TRBV7-2 with TRBJ2-2; a weak D match, TRBD1 (5 bases). The V and J ends lost 4 bases and 1 base respectively, with 7 bases between them. CDR3 length: 14 amino acids. Germline V gene data show CDR1 as SGHTA and CDR2 as FQGNSA. CDR3 protein: CASSWQGNTGELFF. In DNA form, the CDR3 reads TGTGCCAGCAGCTGGCAGGGGAACACCGGGGAGCTGTTTTTT.

CDR3 amino acids: CASSLGLAGAGEQYF. The DNA of the CDR3 is TGTGCCAGCAGCTTGGGACTAGCGGGAGCAGGGGAGCAGTACTTC. This chain links TRBV5-8 with TRBJ2-7; 12 nucleotides agree with TRBD2. CDR1 and CDR2 from the germline V gene are SGHTS and YDEGEE. The CDR3 is made up of 15 amino acids. J gave up 7 bases and V 0 bases, and 5 bases lay outside the gene matches. Looking up the rest from reference TRBV5-8 and TRBJ2-7 gives the full variable domain: EAGVTQSPTHLIKTRGQQATLRCSPISGHTSVYWYQQALGLGLQFLLWYDEGEERNRGNFPPRFSGRQFPNYSSELNVNALELEDSALYLCASSLGLAGAGEQYFGPGTRLTVT.

The J gene is TRBJ2-6, the V gene TRBV11-2, with D maybe TRBD1 (5 bases). The CDR3 totals 13 residues. CDR1 and CDR2 (germline): SGHAT, FQNNGV. Trimming took 6 bases from V and 2 from J, leaving 5 bases between them. CDR3 region: CASRQAGANVLTF. The CDR3 DNA sequence: TGTGCCAGCAGACAGGCTGGGGCCAACGTCCTGACTTTC.

The V call is TRBV10-2, the J call TRBJ2-2; D is perhaps TRBD2 (6 bases). The length of the CDR3 is 16 residues. Germline V lookup: CDR1 WSHSY, CDR2 SAAADI. Deletions cut 8 bases from V and 0 bases from J, with 16 bases between. CDR3 sequence: CASGDRGGANTGELFF. The CDR3 coding sequence is TGCGCCAGCGGAGACCGTGGAGGGGCGAACACCGGGGAGCTGTTTTTT.

The rearrangement links TRBV5-1 to TRBJ2-7; no clear D. The CDR3 covers 12 residues. Per the germline V gene, CDR1 is SGHRS and CDR2 is YFSETQ. Trimming took off 4 bases at V and 7 bases at J, with 12 bases between the two ends. The CDR3 DNA reads TGCGCCAGCAGCCAAGACTTTAGGGAGCAGTACTTC. This translates into CASSQDFREQYF.

V is TRBV24-1 and J is TRBJ1-2; TRBD1 aligns across 9 bases. Germline CDR1 is KGHDR and CDR2 is SFDVKD. The CDR3 has 15 residues. The V and J ends lost 0 bases and 8 bases, in that order; junction bases with no gene match: 6. The CDR3, as DNA: TGTGCCACCAGTGATTTGCACAGGGGGCGCGAGGGCTACACCTTC. Protein sequence: CATSDLHRGREGYTF.

The V call is TRBV28, the J call TRBJ2-7; 7 bases fit TRBD1. Germline V gives CDR1 MDHEN, CDR2 SYDVKM. The V gene end was trimmed by 5 bases and the J gene end by 7 bases; junction bases not matched to a gene: 17. This CDR3 has 16 amino acids. CDR3 in amino acids: CASSLALGQAAREQYF. In DNA, the CDR3 is TGTGCCAGCAGTCTAGCCTTAGGACAGGCCGCGCGGGAGCAGTACTTC.

The genes are TRBV5-6 and TRBJ1-3; D unclear. CDR1 and CDR2 from the germline V gene are SGHDT and YYEEEE. The CDR3 is 14 residues long. Trimming removed 2 bases at V and 1 base at J, with 7 bases between. Here the CDR3 reads CASSFAVSGNTIYF. CDR3 coding DNA: TGTGCCAGCAGCTTTGCGGTTTCTGGAAACACCATATATTTT.

The V and J genes are TRBV28 and TRBJ2-1; 9 nucleotides agree with TRBD1. After removal of 5 bases from V and 8 bases from J, the junction contained 7 bases not matched to a gene. Looked up from germline, CDR1 is MDHEN and CDR2 is SYDVKM. The CDR3 sequence is 14 residues long. The CDR3 is CASSPRDREDEQFF. The CDR3 DNA is TGTGCCAGCAGTCCAAGGGACAGGGAGGATGAGCAGTTCTTC.

There are a few counts of this clone. The rearrangement joins TRBV7-3 to TRBJ1-2; D is unresolved. CDR3 length: 13 amino acids. V shed 5 bases and J shed 7 bases, with 14 bases lying between them. Germline CDR1 reads SGHTA; CDR2 reads FQGTGA. The CDR3, as DNA: TGTGCCAGCAGCCCGGGTCCGAGTATTGGCTACACCTTC. It is translated as CASSPGPSIGYTF.

The J gene is TRBJ2-1, the V gene TRBV9, with TRBD2 matching 12 bases. After removal of 4 bases from V and 10 bases from J, the junction contained 9 bases not matched to a gene. CDR3 length equals 15 residues. CDR1 is SGDLS and CDR2 is YYNGEE in the germline V gene. Written as DNA, the CDR3 is TGTGCCAGCAGCCATGCTAGCGGGAGGGCTTTAGAGCAGTTCTTC. Its translation is CASSHASGRALEQFF.

The V and J genes are TRBV7-3 and TRBJ2-1, with 13 bases matching TRBD2. The junction had 7 bases not matched to a gene; V was cut back by 4 bases and J by 4 bases. The CDR3 length is 17 residues. Germline-derived CDR1 and CDR2 are SGHTA and FQGTGA. CDR3 in amino acids: CASSSDGTSGIYNEQFF. CDR3 bases: TGTGCCAGCAGCTCCGACGGGACTAGCGGGATATACAATGAGCAGTTCTTC.

This chain joins TRBV19 and TRBJ2-5, with D maybe TRBD2 (7 bases). V gave up 5 bases and J gave up 5 bases, with 24 bases separating them. Germline CDR1 and CDR2: LNHDA and SQIVND (reference sequence). The CDR3 spans 17 residues. CDR3 sequence: CASSRGQPGLLWETQYF. The CDR3 DNA reads as TGTGCCAGTAGTCGAGGACAGCCGGGACTATTGTGGGAGACCCAGTACTTC.

The gene calls are TRBV2 and TRBJ2-2, with 7 positions matching TRBD2. The CDR3 loop spans 13 amino acids. Germline CDR1 is SNHLY and CDR2 is FYNNEI. The J segment lost 5 bases and the V segment lost 8 bases, leaving 5 bases of the junction unmatched. The CDR3 sequence: CASREEITGELFF. In DNA form, the CDR3 reads TGTGCCAGCCGGGAGGAAATTACCGGGGAGCTGTTTTTT.

This clone has a handful of counts. V gene TRBV19 combines with J gene TRBJ1-5, with 9 bases fitting TRBD1. This CDR3 has 15 amino acids. The germline gives CDR1 LNHDA, CDR2 SQIVND (reference sequence). Trimming cost V 3 bases and J 4 bases; bases outside gene matches: 4. The CDR3 DNA reads as TGTGCCAGTAGTATTCTGGGACAGGGAAATCAGCCCCAGCATTTT. Protein: CASSILGQGNQPQHF. The full variable domain, rest sourced from reference TRBV19 and TRBJ1-5, is DGGITQSPKYLFRKEGQNVTLSCEQNLNHDAMYWYRQDPGQGLRLIYYSQIVNDFQKGDIAEGYSVSREKKESFPLTVTSAQKNPTAFYLCASSILGQGNQPQHFGDGTRLSIL.

The CDR3 sequence: CASSRLAGGLGEQYF. The CDR3 nucleotides read TGTGCCAGCAGCCGATTAGCGGGAGGTCTCGGGGAGCAGTACTTC. The J gene is TRBJ2-7, the V gene TRBV6-2 or TRBV6-3; 10 nucleotides align to TRBD2. The CDR3 is 15 amino acids. Germline CDR1 MNHEY, CDR2 SVGEGT. The trim removed 6 bases at V and 7 bases at J, leaving 12 bases unmatched.

The J gene is TRBJ2-7, the V gene TRBV3-1 (or the pseudogene TRBV3-2), with TRBD2 matching over 9 bases. Germline values: CDR1 LGHDT, CDR2 YNNKEL (reference sequence). CDR3 length: 19 residues. V lost 1 base, J lost 3 bases, and 16 bases stayed unmatched. The CDR3 is CASSQVPLLVAGAIYEQYF. In nucleotides, the CDR3 is TGTGCCAGCAGCCAAGTGCCCCTCTTGGTAGCGGGAGCAATCTACGAGCAGTACTTC.